This is a list of T cell receptor beta chains from one sample in a study of PD-L1 blockade in urothelial cancer. Produced via immunoSEQ multiplex PCR; TCRdb's table is partial and in-frame only. This sample has around 87,000 clones, with roughly 85% found just once. The specimen comprised PBMCs, sampled around atezolizumab (anti-PD-L1) treatment. The receptor set was obtained from a man in his 70s with urothelial cancer. The CDR3 runs from the conserved cysteine through the conserved F or W. The D gene is left open where the match is weak. Rows may omit the clone size; those that give it use once, few, many or a size class.

J gene: TRBJ2-3; D gene: TRBD2; V gene: TRBV5-1; clone size: -; CDR3 DNA: TGCGCCAGCAGTGACCCGGGGGGTTCGGATACGCAGTATTTT; CDR3 protein: CASSDPGGSDTQYF
J gene: TRBJ1-4; D gene: TRBD1; V gene: TRBV2; clone size: -; CDR3 DNA: TGTGCCAGCAGTGAGCAGGGGGTGGGTGAAAAACTGTTTTTT; CDR3 protein: CASSEQGVGEKLFF
J gene: TRBJ2-7; D gene: TRBD1; V gene: TRBV4-1; clone size: -; CDR3 DNA: TGCGCCAGCAGCCAAGGGACAGGGGGTAGTGAGCAGTACTTC; CDR3 protein: CASSQGTGGSEQYF
J gene: TRBJ2-1; D gene: TRBD2; V gene: TRBV11-3; clone size: -; CDR3 DNA: TGTGCCAGCGGGACTACTAACAATGAGCAGTTCTTC; CDR3 protein: CASGTTNNEQFF
J gene: TRBJ2-5; D gene: TRBD1; V gene: TRBV18; clone size: -; CDR3 DNA: TGTGCCAGCTCACCACTCGGCGGACAGGGAAGAGAGACCCAGTACTTC; CDR3 protein: CASSPLGGQGRETQYF
J gene: TRBJ1-4; D gene: TRBD1; V gene: TRBV25-1; clone size: -; CDR3 DNA: TGTGCCAGCAGTGCCCGGACAGGGATGGCTGAAAAACTGTTTTTT; CDR3 protein: CASSARTGMAEKLFF
J gene: TRBJ2-2; D gene: TRBD2; V gene: TRBV5-4; clone size: -; CDR3 DNA: TGTGCCAGCAGCCTGGGACTAGCGGGAGAGAACGGGGAGCTGTTTTTT; CDR3 protein: CASSLGLAGENGELFF
J gene: TRBJ2-1; D gene: -; V gene: TRBV11-2; clone size: -; CDR3 DNA: TGTGCCAGCAGCCCGGACTCCCTAAATGAGCAGTTCTTC; CDR3 protein: CASSPDSLNEQFF
J gene: TRBJ1-4; D gene: -; V gene: TRBV18; clone size: -; CDR3 DNA: TGTGCCAGCTCACCAACGGGAGAAACTAATGAAAAACTGTTTTTT; CDR3 protein: CASSPTGETNEKLFF
J gene: TRBJ2-2; D gene: -; V gene: TRBV9; clone size: -; CDR3 DNA: TGTGCCAGCAGCTTCACCCCGGACTATTCCGGGGAGCTGTTTTTT; CDR3 protein: CASSFTPDYSGELFF
J gene: TRBJ1-1; D gene: -; V gene: TRBV6-5; clone size: -; CDR3 DNA: TGTGCCAGCAGTTACTCCGTGAACACTGAAGCTTTCTTT; CDR3 protein: CASSYSVNTEAFF
J gene: TRBJ1-4; D gene: -; V gene: TRBV5-6; clone size: -; CDR3 DNA: TGTGCCAGCAGCCCCGGGGGGACGCCAGCAACTAATGAAAAACTGTTTTTT; CDR3 protein: CASSPGGTPATNEKLFF
J gene: TRBJ2-7; D gene: -; V gene: TRBV25-1; clone size: once; CDR3 DNA: TGTGCCAGCAGTGAATCCGGGTCCCCCTCCTACGAGCAGTACTTC; CDR3 protein: CASSESGSPSYEQYF
J gene: TRBJ1-1; D gene: -; V gene: TRBV18; clone size: -; CDR3 DNA: TGTGCCAGCTCGCAACAGAAAAACACTGAAGCTTTCTTT; CDR3 protein: CASSQQKNTEAFF
J gene: TRBJ1-4; D gene: -; V gene: TRBV21-1; clone size: -; CDR3 DNA: TGTGCCAGCAGAAAGATCTGGACAGCTGCAACTAATGAAAAACTGTTTTTT; CDR3 protein: CASRKIWTAATNEKLFF
J gene: TRBJ1-2; D gene: -; V gene: TRBV14; clone size: -; CDR3 DNA: TGTGCCAGCAGCCAAGATGTTATCCCAGGGGCCTATGGCTACACCTTC; CDR3 protein: CASSQDVIPGAYGYTF
J gene: TRBJ1-6; D gene: -; V gene: TRBV28; clone size: -; CDR3 DNA: TGTGCCAGCATCGAGATCGGTTCACCCCTCCACTTT; CDR3 protein: CASIEIGSPLHF
J gene: TRBJ2-7; D gene: -; V gene: TRBV21-1; clone size: -; CDR3 DNA: TGTGCCAGCAGCCCCCCCTCCGGGACAGTCCCCACCTACGAGCAGTACTTC; CDR3 protein: CASSPPSGTVPTYEQYF
J gene: TRBJ1-6; D gene: TRBD1; V gene: TRBV9; clone size: once; CDR3 DNA: TGTGCCAGCAGCGTAGCCCCCACAACCAGGGGGTCACCCCTCCACTTT; CDR3 protein: CASSVAPTTRGSPLHF
J gene: TRBJ1-3; D gene: TRBD1; V gene: TRBV7-6; clone size: -; CDR3 DNA: TGTGCCAGCAGCGCCCAGGGGGCTTTAAACACCATATATTTT; CDR3 protein: CASSAQGALNTIYF
J gene: TRBJ1-2; D gene: TRBD1; V gene: TRBV7-8; clone size: once; CDR3 DNA: TGTGCCAGCAGCTTGGACAGGGGGTCATATGGCTACACCTTC; CDR3 protein: CASSLDRGSYGYTF
J gene: TRBJ1-5; D gene: -; V gene: TRBV6-6; clone size: few; CDR3 DNA: TGTGCCAGCAGTTACCAGGTGGGGCGGAACAATCAGCCCCAGCATTTT; CDR3 protein: CASSYQVGRNNQPQHF
J gene: TRBJ2-1; D gene: -; V gene: TRBV5-6; clone size: -; CDR3 DNA: TGTGCCAGCAGCCTCTATCTAGCGTCCTCCTACAATGAGCAGTTCTTC; CDR3 protein: CASSLYLASSYNEQFF
J gene: TRBJ1-5; D gene: TRBD1; V gene: TRBV5-1; clone size: -; CDR3 DNA: TGCGCCAGCAGCGTTCAGGGGGGTAGCAATCAGCCCCAGCATTTT; CDR3 protein: CASSVQGGSNQPQHF
J gene: TRBJ2-7; D gene: -; V gene: TRBV9; clone size: -; CDR3 DNA: TGTGCCAGCAGCGTAGAAGAAGGGGCCTTCCACGAGCAGTACTTC; CDR3 protein: CASSVEEGAFHEQYF
J gene: TRBJ1-5; D gene: TRBD1; V gene: TRBV7-9; clone size: -; CDR3 DNA: TGTGCCAGCAGCACGGACAGGATTGAGAATCAGCCCCAGCATTTT; CDR3 protein: CASSTDRIENQPQHF
J gene: TRBJ2-7; D gene: TRBD2; V gene: TRBV7-3; clone size: -; CDR3 DNA: TGTGCCAGCAGCCTTGCCGGGACTAGTTCCTCCGAGCAGTACTTC; CDR3 protein: CASSLAGTSSSEQYF
J gene: TRBJ1-1; D gene: -; V gene: TRBV5-4; clone size: -; CDR3 DNA: TGTGCCAGCAGCTTGGTACAGGGCGTGAACACTGAAGCTTTCTTT; CDR3 protein: CASSLVQGVNTEAFF
J gene: TRBJ2-3; D gene: TRBD2; V gene: TRBV28; clone size: -; CDR3 DNA: TGTGCCAGCAGTCCGAATCGACTAGCGGGGAGGGATACGCAGTATTTT; CDR3 protein: CASSPNRLAGRDTQYF
J gene: TRBJ2-1; D gene: -; V gene: TRBV7-3; clone size: -; CDR3 DNA: TGTGCCAGCACCCCTGAGCCGGGGTACCGCTTAGGGAATGAGCAGTTCTTC; CDR3 protein: CASTPEPGYRLGNEQFF
J gene: TRBJ2-1; D gene: -; V gene: TRBV18; clone size: few; CDR3 DNA: TGTGCCAGCTCACCACAGAACTCCCTCGGCAATGAGCAGTTCTTC; CDR3 protein: CASSPQNSLGNEQFF
J gene: TRBJ1-4; D gene: -; V gene: TRBV19; clone size: -; CDR3 DNA: TGTGCCACCAACACGGGACAAAACAATGAAAAACTGTTTTTT; CDR3 protein: CATNTGQNNEKLFF
J gene: TRBJ2-1; D gene: -; V gene: TRBV19; clone size: -; CDR3 DNA: TGTGCCAGTAGTATAGATCGTGGGACTTACAATGAGCAGTTCTTC; CDR3 protein: CASSIDRGTYNEQFF
J gene: TRBJ2-1; D gene: -; V gene: TRBV19; clone size: -; CDR3 DNA: TGTGCCAGTAGTATCGGAAGGAGGGTCACCTACAATGAGCAGTTCTTC; CDR3 protein: CASSIGRRVTYNEQFF
J gene: TRBJ2-3; D gene: -; V gene: TRBV7-9; clone size: once; CDR3 DNA: TGTGCCAGCAGCTTACCAAGGGGCGACGGAGATACGCAGTATTTT; CDR3 protein: CASSLPRGDGDTQYF
J gene: TRBJ2-7; D gene: TRBD1; V gene: TRBV6-1; clone size: -; CDR3 DNA: TGTGCCAGCAGCGGGGGGACAGGGGGCTACGAGCAGTACTTC; CDR3 protein: CASSGGTGGYEQYF
J gene: TRBJ1-3; D gene: -; V gene: TRBV7-2; clone size: once; CDR3 DNA: TGTGCCAGCAGCTTATCGATGAGGGTAGCTGGAAACACCATATATTTT; CDR3 protein: CASSLSMRVAGNTIYF
J gene: TRBJ1-3; D gene: TRBD1; V gene: TRBV10-1; clone size: -; CDR3 DNA: TGCGCCACCCCAGACAGGGAGGTGTCCGGAAACACCATATATTTT; CDR3 protein: CATPDREVSGNTIYF
J gene: TRBJ1-6; D gene: -; V gene: TRBV7-8; clone size: -; CDR3 DNA: TGTGCCAGCAGCGGGGCCTCCCTTAATTCACCCCTCCACTTT; CDR3 protein: CASSGASLNSPLHF
J gene: TRBJ1-5; D gene: -; V gene: TRBV6-1; clone size: -; CDR3 DNA: TGTGCCAGCGGGCAGGGGTCAGAAAGCAATCAGCCCCAGCATTTT; CDR3 protein: CASGQGSESNQPQHF
J gene: TRBJ2-7; D gene: TRBD2; V gene: TRBV10-2; clone size: -; CDR3 DNA: TGCGCCAGCAACAAGCTAGCGGGAAACTACGAGCAGTACTTC; CDR3 protein: CASNKLAGNYEQYF
J gene: TRBJ2-7; D gene: TRBD1; V gene: TRBV7-3; clone size: -; CDR3 DNA: TGTGCCAGCAGCCAGACCGGGACAGGGACCGAGCAGTACTTC; CDR3 protein: CASSQTGTGTEQYF
J gene: TRBJ2-7; D gene: TRBD2; V gene: TRBV6-1; clone size: -; CDR3 DNA: TGTGCCAGCAGGCGGGAGTCTACTCGAACCTACGAGCAGTACTTC; CDR3 protein: CASRRESTRTYEQYF
J gene: TRBJ2-1; D gene: -; V gene: TRBV19; clone size: -; CDR3 DNA: TGTGCCAGTAGTACGACCCCCGTGGCGGATTACAATGAGCAGTTCTTC; CDR3 protein: CASSTTPVADYNEQFF
J gene: TRBJ2-3; D gene: TRBD2; V gene: TRBV14; clone size: -; CDR3 DNA: TGTGCCAGCAGCCGGTCTGGAGCGGGAGGGCCGTATACGCAGTATTTT; CDR3 protein: CASSRSGAGGPYTQYF